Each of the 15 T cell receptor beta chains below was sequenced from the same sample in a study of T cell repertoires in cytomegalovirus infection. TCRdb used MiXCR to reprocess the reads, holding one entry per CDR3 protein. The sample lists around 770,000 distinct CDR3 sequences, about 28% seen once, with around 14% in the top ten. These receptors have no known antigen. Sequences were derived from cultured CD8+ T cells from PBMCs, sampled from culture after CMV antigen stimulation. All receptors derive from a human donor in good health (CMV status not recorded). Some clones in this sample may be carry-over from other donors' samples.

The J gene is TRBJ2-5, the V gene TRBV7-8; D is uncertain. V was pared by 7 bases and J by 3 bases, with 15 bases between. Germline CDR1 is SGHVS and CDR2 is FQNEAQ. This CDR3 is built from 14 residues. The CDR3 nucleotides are TGTGCCAGCACCCCTTCGACCCTGGAAGAGACCCAGTACTTC. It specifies CASTPSTLEETQYF. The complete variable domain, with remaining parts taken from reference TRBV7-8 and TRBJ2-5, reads GAGVSQSPRYKVAKRGQDVALRCDPISGHVSLFWYQQALGQGPEFLTYFQNEAQLDKSGLPSDRFFAERPEGSVSTLKIQRTQQEDSAVYLCASTPSTLEETQYFGPGTRLLVL.

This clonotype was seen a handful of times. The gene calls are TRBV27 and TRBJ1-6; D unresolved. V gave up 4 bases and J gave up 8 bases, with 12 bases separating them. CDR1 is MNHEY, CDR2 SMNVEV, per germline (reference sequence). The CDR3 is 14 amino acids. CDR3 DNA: TGTGCCAGCAGTTCCCCCAGTGAAGATTCACCCCTCCACTTT. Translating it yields CASSSPSEDSPLHF.

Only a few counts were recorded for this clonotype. CDR3 loop: CAISEEEGWIGTDTQYF. CDR3 bases: TGTGCCATCAGTGAAGAGGAGGGATGGATCGGCACAGATACGCAGTATTTT. This chain links TRBV10-3 with TRBJ2-3; weak D call: TRBD2 (6 bases). Looked up from germline, CDR1 is ENHRY and CDR2 is SYGVKD. Trimming removed 3 bases from V and 1 base from J, with 17 bases in between. The CDR3 loop spans 17 amino acids.

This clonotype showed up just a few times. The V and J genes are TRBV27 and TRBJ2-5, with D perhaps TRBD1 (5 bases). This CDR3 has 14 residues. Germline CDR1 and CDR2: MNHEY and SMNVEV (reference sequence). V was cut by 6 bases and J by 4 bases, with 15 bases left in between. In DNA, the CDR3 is TGTGCCAGCAGCCCCCGCCCAGGGCGAGAGACCCAGTACTTC. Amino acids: CASSPRPGRETQYF.

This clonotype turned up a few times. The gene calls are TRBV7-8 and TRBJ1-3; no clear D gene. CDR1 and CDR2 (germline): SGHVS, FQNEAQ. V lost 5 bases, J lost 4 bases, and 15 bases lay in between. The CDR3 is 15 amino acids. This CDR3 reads CASSPARGRGNTIYF. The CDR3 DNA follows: TGTGCCAGCAGCCCAGCACGGGGTAGGGGAAACACCATATATTTT.

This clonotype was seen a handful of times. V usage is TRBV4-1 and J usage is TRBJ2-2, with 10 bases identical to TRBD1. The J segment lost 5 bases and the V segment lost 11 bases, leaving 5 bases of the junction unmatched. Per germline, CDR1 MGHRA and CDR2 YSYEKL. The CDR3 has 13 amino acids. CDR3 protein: CACGDRGTGELFF. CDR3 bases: TGCGCCTGCGGGGACAGGGGAACCGGGGAGCTGTTTTTT.

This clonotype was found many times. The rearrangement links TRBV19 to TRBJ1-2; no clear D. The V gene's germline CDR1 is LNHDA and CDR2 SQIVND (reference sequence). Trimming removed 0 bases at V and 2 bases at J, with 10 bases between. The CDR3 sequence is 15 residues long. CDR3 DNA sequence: TGTGCCAGTAGTATAGAAAGGGCTCGAAACTATGGCTACACCTTC. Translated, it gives CASSIERARNYGYTF.

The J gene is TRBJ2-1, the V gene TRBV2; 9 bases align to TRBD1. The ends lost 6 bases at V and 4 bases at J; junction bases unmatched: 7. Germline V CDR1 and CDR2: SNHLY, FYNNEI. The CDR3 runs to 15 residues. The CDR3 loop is CASSKGGTGYNEQFF. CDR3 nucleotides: TGTGCCAGCAGCAAAGGGGGGACAGGGTACAATGAGCAGTTCTTC.

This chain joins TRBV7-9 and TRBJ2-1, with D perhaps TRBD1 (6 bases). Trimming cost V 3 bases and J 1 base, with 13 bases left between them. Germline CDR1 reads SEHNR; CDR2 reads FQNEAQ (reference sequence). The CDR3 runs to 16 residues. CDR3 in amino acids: CASSLSFGTSYNEQFF. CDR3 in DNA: TGTGCCAGCAGCTTGAGTTTCGGGACATCCTACAATGAGCAGTTCTTC.

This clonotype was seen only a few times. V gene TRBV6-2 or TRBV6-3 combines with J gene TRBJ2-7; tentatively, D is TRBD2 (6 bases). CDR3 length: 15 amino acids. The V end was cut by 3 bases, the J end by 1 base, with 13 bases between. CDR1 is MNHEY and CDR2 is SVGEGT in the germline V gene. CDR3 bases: TGTGCCAGCAGTTATTCCCGGACTACTTCCTACGAGCAGTACTTC. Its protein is CASSYSRTTSYEQYF.

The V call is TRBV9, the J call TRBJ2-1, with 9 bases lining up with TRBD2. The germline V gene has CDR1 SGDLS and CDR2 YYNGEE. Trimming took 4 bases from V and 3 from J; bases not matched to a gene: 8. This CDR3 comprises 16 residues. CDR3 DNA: TGTGCCAGCAGCTCTCCGGGGACTAGCTACTACAATGAGCAGTTCTTC. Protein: CASSSPGTSYYNEQFF.

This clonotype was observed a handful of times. CDR3 coding DNA: TGTGCCAGCAGCTTCGGACAGGGGGTAAACGAGCAAGAGACCCAGTACTTC. Its translation is CASSFGQGVNEQETQYF. J is TRBJ2-5 and V is TRBV7-3; 10 bases align to TRBD1. Germline-derived CDR1 and CDR2 are SGHTA and FQGTGA. CDR3 size: 17 residues. V lost 3 bases, J lost 2 bases, and 9 bases stayed unmatched.

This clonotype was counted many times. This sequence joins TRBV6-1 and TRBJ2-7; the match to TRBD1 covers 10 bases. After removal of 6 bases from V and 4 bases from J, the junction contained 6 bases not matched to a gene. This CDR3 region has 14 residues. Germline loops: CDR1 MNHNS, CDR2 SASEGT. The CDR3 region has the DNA TGTGCCAGCAGACCCGGGACAGGGGTATACGAGCAGTACTTC. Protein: CASRPGTGVYEQYF.

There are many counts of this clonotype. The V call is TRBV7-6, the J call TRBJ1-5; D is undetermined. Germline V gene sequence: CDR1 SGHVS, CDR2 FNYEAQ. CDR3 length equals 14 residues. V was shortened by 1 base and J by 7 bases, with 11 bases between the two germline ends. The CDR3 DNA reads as TGTGCCAGCAGCTTAGAAGGGTATCGGCAGCCCCAGCATTTT. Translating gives CASSLEGYRQPQHF.

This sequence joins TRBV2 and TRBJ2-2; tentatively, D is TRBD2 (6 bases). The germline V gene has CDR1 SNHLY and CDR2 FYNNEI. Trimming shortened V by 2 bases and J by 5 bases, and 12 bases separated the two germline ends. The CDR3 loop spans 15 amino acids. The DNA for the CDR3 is TGTGCCAGCAGTGAATTAGGGCGGGGTACCGGGGAGCTGTTTTTT. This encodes CASSELGRGTGELFF.